This TCR beta chain originates from a study of blood T cell repertoires in COVID-19. Study information: COVID-19 samples, acute and convalescent, were from the United States, Italy and Spain. Sample material is recorded as cDNA or gDNA derived from T cells, B-cell-depleted T cells, or PBMCs.

In the authors' workflow: Amplification of reference gene primers provided the estimated nucleated cell counts. The repertoire was sequenced with immunoSEQ multiplex PCR; TCRdb's copy has only in-frame clones and lacks some. V, J and clone size derive from that table, while D and trimming were established from the DNA sequence. Among about 69,000 clones listed, 90% were seen once. The TCR comes from a man in his fifties with acute or convalescent COVID-19. The specimen was peripheral blood.

The DNA of the CDR3 is TGTGCCAGCAGCGTCGACAACAACTATGGCTACACCTTC. Its translation: CASSVDNNYGYTF. The chain has TRBV9 and TRBJ1-2; no clear D. Trimming stripped 2 bases from V and 2 bases from J, with 7 bases between. The length of the CDR3 is 13 residues. Germline CDR1 is SGDLS and CDR2 is YYNGEE.